Below, 11 T cell receptor beta chains from the same sample are listed, as sequenced in a study of tumor-infiltrating lymphocytes in primary liver carcinoma. Unsorted whole blood yielded the blood RNA, and germline DNA was also extracted. The template, roughly 0.45 ug total RNA, yielded TCR beta cDNA made with a constant-region primer. Amplification in three nested multiplex PCR rounds with slightly modified ARM-PCR gave rise to TCR beta libraries. It was with TRBV1-TRBV30 forward primers and a C-beta reverse primer that the first two PCR rounds were run, at around 10 cycles each. Using its own MiXCR run on the multiplex PCR reads, TCRdb lists one record per CDR3 protein. This sample carries about 310,000 distinct CDR3 sequences, approximately 58% of them seen once, and the ten largest clones take over 15%. Specimen: peripheral blood. These receptors were taken from a woman in her thirties with primary liver carcinoma and hepatitis B virus infection.

This chain uses TRBV28 with TRBJ2-6; D may be TRBD2 (5 bases). V was cut by 3 bases and J by 3 bases, with 12 bases left in between. This CDR3 region has 16 residues. The germline V gene encodes CDR1 MDHEN and CDR2 SYDVKM. The CDR3 DNA reads TGTGCCAGCAGTTTGCCCCTAGCCATTGGGGCCAACGTCCTGACTTTC. Translated: CASSLPLAIGANVLTF. Filled out from reference TRBV28 and TRBJ2-6, the complete variable domain reads DVKVTQSSRYLVKRTGEKVFLECVQDMDHENMFWYRQDPGLGLRLIYFSYDVKMKEKGDIPEGYSVSREKKERFSLILESASTNQTSMYLCASSLPLAIGANVLTFGAGSRLTVL.

The CDR3 nucleotides are TGTGCCAGCAGTTTATCTAGCGGGATGGACTACGAGCAGTACTTC. Translating gives CASSLSSGMDYEQYF. The genes are TRBV28 and TRBJ2-7, with 9 positions matching TRBD2. The germline gives CDR1 MDHEN, CDR2 SYDVKM. The CDR3 is 15 residues long. V lost 1 base, J lost 3 bases, and 4 bases stayed unmatched. Variable domain in full (rest from reference TRBV28 and TRBJ2-7): DVKVTQSSRYLVKRTGEKVFLECVQDMDHENMFWYRQDPGLGLRLIYFSYDVKMKEKGDIPEGYSVSREKKERFSLILESASTNQTSMYLCASSLSSGMDYEQYFGPGTRLTVT.

Worth noting for this clonotype: One junction end does not reproduce the germline sequence, and a read error may be involved. J is TRBJ1-6 and V is TRBV6-5; D is undetermined. Germline lookup yields CDR1 MNHEY and CDR2 SVGAGI. The CDR3 length is 15 residues. CDR3 DNA sequence: TGTGCCAGTAGCTACGGCGTGGAGGGCATATCACCCATCCACTTT. This encodes CASSYGVEGISPIHF.

Turning to this clonotype: The junction shows a germline mismatch at one end, possibly a read error. V is TRBV5-1 and J is TRBJ2-7; tentatively, D is TRBD2 (6 bases). The germline V gene encodes CDR1 SGHRS and CDR2 YFSETQ. This CDR3 has 15 residues. The CDR3 loop is CASSLDPGSSYEQYF. CDR3 coding DNA: TGCGCCAGCAGCTTGGATCCCGGGAGTTCCTACGAGCAATACTTT.

J is TRBJ1-5 and V is TRBV12-3 or TRBV12-4, with D unclear. The CDR3 sequence is 16 residues long. Trimming pared 5 bases from V and 2 bases from J, leaving 16 bases between. The chain's CDR3 is CASSLSQTDGNQPQHF. In DNA, the CDR3 is TGTGCCAGCAGTCTATCCCAGACCGACGGCAATCAGCCCCAGCATTTT.

This clonotype was seen only once. This may be a read error: a much more frequent sequence differs by one nucleotide. V and J are TRBV6-5 and TRBJ2-7; 7 positions match TRBD2. Looked up from germline, CDR1 is MNHEY and CDR2 is SVGAGI. This CDR3 spans 13 amino acids. CDR3 region: CTSGAGDRDEQYF. The CDR3 DNA is TGTACCAGCGGGGCGGGGGATAGGGACGAGCAGTACTTC.

This chain links TRBV30 with TRBJ1-1; D is unclear. V gave up 4 bases and J gave up 0 bases, with 12 bases separating them. The CDR3 spans 14 residues. Germline V gene lookup returns CDR1 GTSNPN and CDR2 SVGIG (reference sequence). In DNA form, the CDR3 reads TGTGCCTGGACCCACCCGCGGGTGAACACTGAAGCTTTCTTT. As protein: CAWTHPRVNTEAFF. Supplemented by reference TRBV30 and TRBJ1-1, the full variable domain reads SQTIHQWPATLVQPVGSPLSLECTVEGTSNPNLYWYRQAAGRGLQLLFYSVGIGQISSEVPQNLSASRPQDRQFILSSKKLLLSDSGFYLCAWTHPRVNTEAFFGQGTRLTVV.

This clonotype was detected ten times or more. The DNA of the CDR3 is TGCGCCAGCAGCGTCGAGGCGGGAGTGGGCGAGCAGTACTTC. It codes for CASSVEAGVGEQYF. V and J are TRBV4-3 and TRBJ2-7; 7 bases are a match to TRBD2. CDR3 size: 14 residues. From germline, CDR1 is LGHNA and CDR2 YSLEER. V lost 5 bases to trimming and J lost 6 bases; unmatched junction nucleotides: 10.

Of note for this clonotype: A read error may produce the germline difference seen at one junction end. This chain uses TRBV11-3 with TRBJ2-2; D is possibly TRBD2 (5 bases). The CDR3 length is 14 residues. Looked up from germline, CDR1 is SGHNT and CDR2 is YENEEA. The CDR3 bases are TGTGCCAGCAGCTTTGCCAGAAACATCGGGGAGCTGTCTTTT. It codes for CASSFARNIGELSF. Complete variable domain (other parts from reference TRBV11-3 and TRBJ2-2): EAGVVQSPRYKIIEKKQPVAFWCNPISGHNTLYWYLQNLGQGPELLIRYENEEAVDDSQLPKDRFSAERLKGVDSTLKIQPAELGDSAVYLCASSFARNIGELSFGEGSRLTVL.

This clonotype was observed many times. V is TRBV6-5 and J is TRBJ1-5, with a tentative D call TRBD1 (5 bases). Per germline, CDR1 MNHEY and CDR2 SVGAGI. The CDR3 covers 14 residues. The V and J ends lost 6 bases and 4 bases respectively, with 13 bases between them. The CDR3 sequence: CASSRGVGNQPQHF. DNA for the CDR3: TGTGCCAGCAGCCGGGGGGTAGGTAATCAGCCCCAGCATTTT.

This rearrangement joins TRBV5-1 to TRBJ2-1, with 10 bases that match TRBD1. J gave up 7 bases and V 5 bases, and 9 bases lay outside the gene matches. CDR3 length: 15 amino acids. The germline CDR1 and CDR2 sequences are SGHRS and YFSETQ. CDR3 region: CASSLGTGAKNEQFF. Written as DNA, the CDR3 is TGCGCCAGCAGTCTAGGGACAGGGGCTAAGAATGAGCAGTTCTTC.